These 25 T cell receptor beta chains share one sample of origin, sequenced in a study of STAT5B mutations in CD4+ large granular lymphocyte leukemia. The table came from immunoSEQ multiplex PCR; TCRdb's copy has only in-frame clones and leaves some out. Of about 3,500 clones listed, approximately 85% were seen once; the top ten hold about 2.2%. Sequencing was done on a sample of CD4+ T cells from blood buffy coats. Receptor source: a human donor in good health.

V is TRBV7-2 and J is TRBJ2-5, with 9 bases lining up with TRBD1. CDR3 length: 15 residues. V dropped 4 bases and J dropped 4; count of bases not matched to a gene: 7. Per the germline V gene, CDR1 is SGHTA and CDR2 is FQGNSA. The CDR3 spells CASSSGTGYAETQYF. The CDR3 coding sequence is TGTGCCAGCAGCTCCGGGACAGGGTACGCAGAGACCCAGTACTTC. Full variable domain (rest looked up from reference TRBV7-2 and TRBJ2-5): GAGVSQSPSNKVTEKGKDVELRCDPISGHTALYWYRQSLGQGLEFLIYFQGNSAPDKSGLPSDRFSAERTGGSVSTLTIQRTQQEDSAVYLCASSSGTGYAETQYFGPGTRLLVL.

DNA of the CDR3: TGTGCCAGCAGTTTTCGGACCCATCAAGGGGAGACCCAGTACTTC. Protein product: CASSFRTHQGETQYF. This chain joins TRBV27 and TRBJ2-5, with unresolved D. Germline V lookup: CDR1 MNHEY, CDR2 SMNVEV (reference sequence). Between the trimmed V and J ends, which lost 3 bases and 5 bases, there was a span of 16 bases. The CDR3 totals 15 residues.

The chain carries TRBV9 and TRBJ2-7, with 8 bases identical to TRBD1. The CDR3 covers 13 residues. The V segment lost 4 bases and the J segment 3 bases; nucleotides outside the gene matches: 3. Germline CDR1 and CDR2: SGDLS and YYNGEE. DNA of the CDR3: TGTGCCAGCAGCTCCGGGACAGGCTACGAGCAGTACTTC. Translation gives CASSSGTGYEQYF. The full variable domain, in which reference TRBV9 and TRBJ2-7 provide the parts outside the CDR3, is DSGVTQTPKHLITATGQRVTLRCSPRSGDLSVYWYQQSLDQGLQFLIQYYNGEERAKGNILERFSAQQFPDLHSELNLSSLELGDSALYFCASSSGTGYEQYFGPGTRLTVT.

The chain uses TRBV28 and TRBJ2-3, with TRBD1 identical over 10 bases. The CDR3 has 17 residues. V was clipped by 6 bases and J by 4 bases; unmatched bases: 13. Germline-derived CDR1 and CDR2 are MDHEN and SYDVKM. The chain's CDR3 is CASSPGWGQGNADTQYF. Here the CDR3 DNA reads TGTGCCAGCAGCCCAGGATGGGGACAGGGGAACGCAGATACGCAGTATTTT.

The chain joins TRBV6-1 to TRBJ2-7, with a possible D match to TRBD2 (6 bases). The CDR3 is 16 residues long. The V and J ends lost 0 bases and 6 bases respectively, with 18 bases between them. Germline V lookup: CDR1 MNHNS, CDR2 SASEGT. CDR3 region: CASSEASGTGSFEQYF. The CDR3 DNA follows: TGTGCCAGCAGTGAAGCCTCCGGGACTGGGAGTTTCGAGCAGTACTTC.

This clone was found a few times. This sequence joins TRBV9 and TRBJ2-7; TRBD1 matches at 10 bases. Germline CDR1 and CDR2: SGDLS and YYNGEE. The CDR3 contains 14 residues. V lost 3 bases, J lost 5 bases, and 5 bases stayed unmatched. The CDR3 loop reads CASSDPGQGDEQYF. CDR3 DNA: TGTGCCAGCAGCGACCCCGGACAGGGGGACGAGCAGTACTTC.

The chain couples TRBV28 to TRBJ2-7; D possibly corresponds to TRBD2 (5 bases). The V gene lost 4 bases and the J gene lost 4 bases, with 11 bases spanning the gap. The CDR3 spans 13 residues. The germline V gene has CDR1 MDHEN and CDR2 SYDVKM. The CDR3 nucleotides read TGTGCCAGCAGTTCGGACGGACTTTACGAGCAGTACTTC. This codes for CASSSDGLYEQYF. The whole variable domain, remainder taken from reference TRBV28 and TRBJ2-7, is DVKVTQSSRYLVKRTGEKVFLECVQDMDHENMFWYRQDPGLGLRLIYFSYDVKMKEKGDIPEGYSVSREKKERFSLILESASTNQTSMYLCASSSDGLYEQYFGPGTRLTVT.

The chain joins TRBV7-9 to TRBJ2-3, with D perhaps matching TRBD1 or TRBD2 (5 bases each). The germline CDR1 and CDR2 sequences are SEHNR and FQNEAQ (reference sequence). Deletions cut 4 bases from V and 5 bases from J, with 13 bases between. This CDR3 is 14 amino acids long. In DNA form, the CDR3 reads TGTGCCAGCAGCTCCAGAGATGGGGGAGATACGCAGTATTTT. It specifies CASSSRDGGDTQYF.

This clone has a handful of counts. The CDR3 spells CASSLGTNTEAFF. The DNA of the CDR3 is TGTGCCAGCAGCCTGGGAACAAACACTGAAGCTTTCTTT. The chain couples TRBV7-9 to TRBJ1-1; no definite D call. The CDR3 runs 13 residues. V lost 5 bases and J 2 bases, leaving 9 bases between the germline ends. The germline V gene encodes CDR1 SEHNR and CDR2 FQNEAQ (reference sequence). The full variable domain, completed using reference TRBV7-9 and TRBJ1-1, is DTGVSQNPRHKITKRGQNVTFRCDPISEHNRLYWYRQTLGQGPEFLTYFQNEAQLEKSRLLSDRFSAERPKGSFSTLEIQRTEQGDSAMYLCASSLGTNTEAFFGQGTRLTVV.

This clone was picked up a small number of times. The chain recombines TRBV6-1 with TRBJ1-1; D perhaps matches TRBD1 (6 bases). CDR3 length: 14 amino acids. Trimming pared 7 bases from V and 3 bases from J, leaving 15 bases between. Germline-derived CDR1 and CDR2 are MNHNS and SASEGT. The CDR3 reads CASILQGWDTEAFF. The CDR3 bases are TGTGCCAGCATTTTACAGGGATGGGACACTGAAGCTTTCTTT.

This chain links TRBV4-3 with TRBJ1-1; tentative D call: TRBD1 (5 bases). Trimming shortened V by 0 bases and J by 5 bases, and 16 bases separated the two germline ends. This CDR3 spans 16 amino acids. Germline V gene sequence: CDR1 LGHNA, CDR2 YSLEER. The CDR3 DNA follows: TGCGCCAGCAGCCAAGATTGGGTCAGGGCGGGTACTGAAGCTTTCTTT. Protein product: CASSQDWVRAGTEAFF.

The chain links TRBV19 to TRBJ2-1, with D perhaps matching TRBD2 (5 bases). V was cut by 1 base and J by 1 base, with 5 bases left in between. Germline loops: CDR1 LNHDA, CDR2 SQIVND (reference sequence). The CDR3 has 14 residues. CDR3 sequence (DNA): TGTGCCAGTAGTATAGCGGGATCCTACAATGAGCAGTTCTTC. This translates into CASSIAGSYNEQFF.

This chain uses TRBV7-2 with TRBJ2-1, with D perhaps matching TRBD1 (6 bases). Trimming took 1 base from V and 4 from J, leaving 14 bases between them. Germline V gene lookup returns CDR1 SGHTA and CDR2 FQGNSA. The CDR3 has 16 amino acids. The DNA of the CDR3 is TGTGCCAGCAGCTTAGAGGCAGGGGACCTTTACAATGAGCAGTTCTTC. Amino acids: CASSLEAGDLYNEQFF.

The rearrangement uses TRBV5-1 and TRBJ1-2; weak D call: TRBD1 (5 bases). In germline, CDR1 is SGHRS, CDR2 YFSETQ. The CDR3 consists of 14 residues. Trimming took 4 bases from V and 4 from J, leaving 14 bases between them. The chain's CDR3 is CASSTLRDGYGYTF. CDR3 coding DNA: TGCGCCAGCAGCACCCTCCGGGACGGCTATGGCTACACCTTC.

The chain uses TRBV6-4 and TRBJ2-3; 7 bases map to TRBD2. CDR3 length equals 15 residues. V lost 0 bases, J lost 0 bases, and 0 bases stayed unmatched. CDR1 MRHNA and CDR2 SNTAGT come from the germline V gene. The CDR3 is CASSDSAGSTDTQYF. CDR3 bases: TGTGCCAGCAGTGACTCAGCGGGAAGCACAGATACGCAGTATTTT.

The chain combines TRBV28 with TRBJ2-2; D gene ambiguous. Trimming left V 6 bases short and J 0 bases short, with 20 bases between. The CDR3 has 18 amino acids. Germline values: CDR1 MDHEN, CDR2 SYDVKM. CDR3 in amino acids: CASRPEFGLRPNTGELFF. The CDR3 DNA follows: TGTGCCAGCAGACCCGAATTCGGGCTCAGACCGAACACCGGGGAGCTGTTTTTT.

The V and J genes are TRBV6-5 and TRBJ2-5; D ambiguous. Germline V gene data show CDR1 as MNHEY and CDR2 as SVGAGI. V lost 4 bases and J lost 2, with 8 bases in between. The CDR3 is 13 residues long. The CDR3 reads CASSSTRQETQYF. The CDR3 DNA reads TGTGCCAGCAGTTCTACTCGTCAAGAGACCCAGTACTTC.

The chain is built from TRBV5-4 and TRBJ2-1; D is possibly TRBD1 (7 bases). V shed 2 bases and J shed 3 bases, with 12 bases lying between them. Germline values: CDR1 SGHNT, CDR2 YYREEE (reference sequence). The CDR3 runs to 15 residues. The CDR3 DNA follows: TGTGCCAGCAGCTTCCAGGGGGGAGGCTACAATGAGCAGTTCTTC. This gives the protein CASSFQGGGYNEQFF.

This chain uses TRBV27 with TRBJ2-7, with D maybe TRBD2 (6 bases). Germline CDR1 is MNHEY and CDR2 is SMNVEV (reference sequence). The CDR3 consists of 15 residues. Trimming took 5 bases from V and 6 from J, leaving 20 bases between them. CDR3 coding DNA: TGTGCCAGCAGTGTAGGCGGGACCCCTGCGTTCGAGCAGTACTTC. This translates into CASSVGGTPAFEQYF.

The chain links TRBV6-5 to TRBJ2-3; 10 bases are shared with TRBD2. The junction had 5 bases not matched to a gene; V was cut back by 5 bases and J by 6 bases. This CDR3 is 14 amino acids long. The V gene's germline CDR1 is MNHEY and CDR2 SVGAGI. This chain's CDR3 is CASSHGTSEDTQYF. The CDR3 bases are TGTGCCAGCAGTCACGGGACTAGCGAGGATACGCAGTATTTT.

The CDR3 bases are TGTGCCAGCAGCCTGGGACTAGCGGGAGTGAGCTCCTACGAGCAGTACTTC. Protein product: CASSLGLAGVSSYEQYF. The gene calls are TRBV5-8 and TRBJ2-7; 14 positions agree with TRBD2. This CDR3 spans 17 amino acids. J was trimmed by 0 bases and V by 4 bases; bases with no gene match: 6. Germline-derived CDR1 and CDR2 are SGHTS and YDEGEE.

Here the CDR3 reads CASSLGGLSYEQYF. The CDR3, as DNA: TGTGCCAGCAGCTTGGGGGGACTCTCCTACGAGCAGTACTTC. The chain links TRBV7-3 to TRBJ2-7, with D possibly TRBD2 on 6 matching bases. This CDR3 contains 14 residues. Trimming shortened V by 3 bases and J by 0 bases, and 9 bases separated the two germline ends. From germline, CDR1 is SGHTA and CDR2 FQGTGA.

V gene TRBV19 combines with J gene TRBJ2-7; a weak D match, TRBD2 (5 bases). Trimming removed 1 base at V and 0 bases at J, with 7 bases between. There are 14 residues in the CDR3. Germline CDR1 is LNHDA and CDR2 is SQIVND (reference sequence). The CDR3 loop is CASSIAGSSYEQYF. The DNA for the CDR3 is TGTGCCAGTAGTATAGCGGGGAGCTCCTACGAGCAGTACTTC.

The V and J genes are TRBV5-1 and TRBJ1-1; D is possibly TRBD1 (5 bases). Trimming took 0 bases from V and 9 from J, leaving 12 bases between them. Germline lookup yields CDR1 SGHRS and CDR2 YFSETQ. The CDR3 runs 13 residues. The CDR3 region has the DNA TGCGCCAGCAGCTTGGACGTCAGGGAGCAAGCTTTCTTT. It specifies CASSLDVREQAFF.

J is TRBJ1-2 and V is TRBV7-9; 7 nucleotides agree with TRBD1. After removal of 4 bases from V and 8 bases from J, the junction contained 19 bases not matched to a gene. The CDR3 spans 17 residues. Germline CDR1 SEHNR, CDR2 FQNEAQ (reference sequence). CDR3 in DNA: TGTGCCAGCAGCTCTAATGCGGGACAGATCCCTTTCTTCGGCTACACCTTC. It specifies CASSSNAGQIPFFGYTF.